This T cell receptor (beta chain) was documented in a study of blood T cell repertoires in COVID-19. The germline CDR1 and CDR2 sequences are MNHEY and SMNVEV (reference sequence). V lost 8 bases to trimming and J lost 7 bases; unmatched junction nucleotides: 11. The CDR3 contains 15 residues. This table comes from immunoSEQ multiplex PCR, and its TCRdb copy is limited to in-frame clones, with some not included. The sample contains a few hundred thousand clones, roughly 80% of which appear only once. Material for sequencing was peripheral blood. The chain is built from TRBV27 and TRBJ2-1; 10 bases match TRBD1. The sequence was collected from a woman at least 80 years old with acute or convalescent COVID-19. CDR3 sequence reads: CASVSPGQGWNEQFF. The CDR3 DNA reads TGTGCCAGCGTGTCTCCGGGACAGGGGTGGAATGAGCAGTTCTTC.